The source of this TCR beta chain is a study of CD8+CD57+ T cells in acquired aplastic anemia. For the study at large: Mean yield of DNA from sorted CD4+ and CD8+ cells was 3 to 3.5 ug.

The template for TCR beta VDJ and CDR3 sequence profiling was genomic DNA. TCRdb ran MiXCR on the reads and lists one entry per CDR3 protein. The sample contains roughly 300,000 distinct CDR3 sequences, 45% to 65% of which appear only once. The CDR3 is made up of 16 amino acids. V shed 5 bases and J 8 bases; nucleotides not matched to a gene: 8. Germline assignment: CDR1 MGHDK and CDR2 SYGVNS. General study findings and limits: Patients had roughly 30 CD8+ CDR3 sequences in common with controls (the shared set). Researchers reported that CD8+ Simpson's diversity was not significantly different in patients versus controls.

Points on this clonotype: Its antigen is not known.

Sequencing was performed on sorted CD4+, CD8+, or CD8+CD57+ T cells (not recorded which) from PBMCs. This clonotype originated in a human donor with severe aplastic anemia or a healthy control (not recorded which). This sequence joins TRBV25-1 and TRBJ2-1, with TRBD2 matching 14 bases. The CDR3 loop is CASSSPGLAGVDEQFF. CDR3 bases: TGTGCCAGCAGTTCTCCGGGACTAGCGGGAGTGGATGAGCAGTTCTTC.